The TCR beta chain under discussion was sequenced for a study of OX40 agonist ivuxolimab in advanced cancers. On the study more broadly: Every 2 weeks, patients got intravenous ivuxolimab at one of six dose levels (0.01-10 mg/kg). General study findings and limits: Clonal expansion in partial responders at 0.1-3.0 mg/kg ranked among the lowest.

Assay used: immunoSEQ multiplex PCR; TCRdb lists only in-frame clones, some missing. The sample lists approximately 58,000 clones; around nine tenths were seen once. This clone was recorded once. Its cognate antigen is unknown. The source was CD4+ or CD8+ T cells sorted from blood, collected in a trial of the OX40 agonist ivuxolimab. The sequence was obtained from an adult with an advanced solid tumor such as melanoma, head and neck, liver or kidney cancer.

The CDR3, as DNA: TGTGCCAGCAGTTTTAGCAGGGGTTACGAGCAGTACTTC. Encoded protein: CASSFSRGYEQYF. This chain connects TRBV27 to TRBJ2-7; perhaps TRBD1 as D (6 bases). CDR1 is MNHEY and CDR2 is SMNVEV in the germline V gene (reference sequence). The CDR3 extends over 13 amino acids. Trimming took off 3 bases at V and 4 bases at J, with 10 bases between the two ends.